What follows describes a single T cell receptor (beta chain). Antigen specificity is unknown. This record comes from a study of cytomegalovirus exposure and HLA in healthy donors. General observations from the study: TCR beta chains associated with HLA were, in a later analysis, more clonally expanded than equally common others. HLA alleles showed associations with about 15,000 TCR beta sequences in a later analysis, at a 0.05 false discovery rate. Presence/absence analyses assumed roughly uniform sequencing depth across donors.

Germline V gene sequence: CDR1 MNHEY, CDR2 SMNVEV (reference sequence). V lost 6 bases to trimming and J lost 3 bases, with 14 bases between them. CDR3 size: 14 residues. The PCR was carried out with 60 Vbeta primers and 13 Jbeta primers. Here immunoSEQ multiplex PCR was the method, and the copy in TCRdb shows in-frame clones only, minus some. This table holds about 130,000 clones, 65% to 85% found once. The material sequenced was PBMCs. This receptor was obtained from a boy under 18 in good health and CMV-seronegative. This chain uses TRBV27 with TRBJ1-1, with TRBD1 as a possible D gene (5 bases). The CDR3 loop reads CASSNQGIDTEAFF. CDR3 in DNA: TGTGCCAGCAGCAATCAGGGTATCGACACTGAAGCTTTCTTT.